One and the same sample provided the 12 T cell receptor beta chains below, sequenced in a study of shared clonotypes between healthy human individuals. Only in-frame clones appear in the TCRdb table, and some are missing; sequencing was by immunoSEQ multiplex PCR. The sample contains some 200,000 clones, about 68% of which appear only once. Sample: memory CD4+ T cells sorted from blood. Subset of the sample: CD45RA-negative fraction. Source of these receptors: a man younger than 45 in good health.

This rearrangement joins TRBV18 to TRBJ2-1; possibly TRBD2 for D (6 bases). Germline CDR1 reads KGHSH; CDR2 reads LQKENI. This CDR3 contains 13 residues. Trimming took off 0 bases at V and 9 bases at J, with 9 bases between the two ends. The CDR3 reads CASSPPTSSEQFF. The CDR3 coding sequence is TGTGCCAGCTCACCACCAACTAGCAGTGAGCAGTTCTTC.

To note about this clone: Other DNA sequences within the sample encode an identical CDR3. The J gene is TRBJ2-7, the V gene TRBV7-8; 9 bases are shared with TRBD2. The CDR3 length is 13 residues. In germline, CDR1 is SGHVS, CDR2 FQNEAQ. The ends lost 5 bases at V and 2 bases at J; junction bases unmatched: 1. The CDR3: CASSRLAAYEQYF. In DNA form, the CDR3 reads TGTGCCAGCAGCCGACTAGCGGCCTACGAGCAGTACTTC.

In this sample, this clone turned up a few times. V usage is TRBV4-2 and J usage is TRBJ2-7, with unresolved D. The V and J ends lost 0 bases and 5 bases respectively, with 5 bases between them. The germline CDR1 and CDR2 sequences are LGHNA and YNFKEQ. The CDR3 covers 12 residues. For the CDR3, the DNA is TGTGCCAGCAGCCAAGATTCTGACGAGCAGTACTTC. Its translation is CASSQDSDEQYF.

The chain uses TRBV2 and TRBJ2-7, with TRBD2 matching over 11 bases. V lost 8 bases to trimming and J lost 4 bases; unmatched junction nucleotides: 7. The CDR3 extends over 14 amino acids. Germline V gene data show CDR1 as SNHLY and CDR2 as FYNNEI. CDR3 DNA: TGTGCCAGCGGGTTAGCGGGAGGGCCTTACGAGCAGTACTTC. Protein sequence: CASGLAGGPYEQYF.

The chain uses TRBV6-6 and TRBJ1-3; no reliable D call. The CDR3 length is 16 residues. Germline CDR1 MNHNY, CDR2 SVGAGI (reference sequence). V was trimmed by 4 bases and J by 0 bases, leaving 13 bases between them. The CDR3 DNA reads TGTGCCAGCAGTTTGGCCCGGCCAAGCTCTGGAAACACCATATATTTT. Amino acid sequence: CASSLARPSSGNTIYF.

This clone has just a few counts. This sequence joins TRBV7-2 and TRBJ1-2; the match to TRBD1 covers 8 bases. This CDR3 is built from 14 residues. Germline V gene lookup returns CDR1 SGHTA and CDR2 FQGNSA. V lost 3 bases to trimming and J lost 8 bases; unmatched junction nucleotides: 8. The CDR3 DNA reads as TGTGCCAGCAGCTTTCAGGGGGCGGTGAGCGGCTACACCTTC. It specifies CASSFQGAVSGYTF.

The gene calls are TRBV6-4 and TRBJ2-3, with 8 bases fitting TRBD1. The CDR3 length is 15 residues. The V segment lost 3 bases and the J segment 2 bases; nucleotides outside the gene matches: 4. The V gene's germline CDR1 is MRHNA and CDR2 SNTAGT. The DNA for the CDR3 is TGTGCCAGCAGTGAACAGGGGGTGAACACAGATACGCAGTATTTT. Protein product: CASSEQGVNTDTQYF.

The chain is built from TRBV15 and TRBJ2-1; D remains unclear. The V end was cut by 5 bases, the J end by 10 bases, with 12 bases between. Germline CDR1 and CDR2: LNHNV and YYDKDF (reference sequence). The CDR3 sequence is 12 residues long. The CDR3 sequence: CATSAVMREQFF. The CDR3 DNA reads TGTGCCACCAGCGCCGTGATGCGGGAGCAGTTCTTC. Together with reference TRBV15 and TRBJ2-1, the CDR3 gives the full variable domain: DAMVIQNPRYQVTQFGKPVTLSCSQTLNHNVMYWYQQKSSQAPKLLFHYYDKDFNNEADTPDNFQSRRPNTSFCFLDIRSPGLGDTAMYLCATSAVMREQFFGPGTRLTVL.

J is TRBJ2-1 and V is TRBV2; 9 positions match TRBD2. The trim removed 5 bases at V and 3 bases at J, leaving 2 bases unmatched. The CDR3 runs 14 residues. Germline V lookup: CDR1 SNHLY, CDR2 FYNNEI. This chain's CDR3 is CASSLAGLYNEQFF. Written as DNA, the CDR3 is TGTGCCAGCAGTCTAGCGGGACTCTACAATGAGCAGTTCTTC.

The chain couples TRBV2 to TRBJ2-1; TRBD2 matches at 14 bases. The V and J ends lost 6 bases and 5 bases, in that order; junction bases with no gene match: 9. The CDR3 consists of 17 residues. The germline gives CDR1 SNHLY, CDR2 FYNNEI. CDR3 protein: CASRGPRTSGRNNEQFF. The CDR3 nucleotides are TGTGCCAGCAGAGGACCGAGGACTAGCGGGAGGAACAATGAGCAGTTCTTC.

This clone was counted ten times or more. This sequence joins TRBV29-1 and TRBJ2-7; 7 positions agree with TRBD2. Germline-derived CDR1 and CDR2 are SQVTM and ANQGSEA. After removal of 4 bases from V and 2 bases from J, the junction contained 5 bases not matched to a gene. The CDR3 totals 13 residues. The CDR3 DNA sequence: TGCAGCGTTGGGCTAGCGGCAACCTACGAGCAGTACTTC. The encoded protein is CSVGLAATYEQYF.

Only a few counts were recorded for this clone. The genes are TRBV30 and TRBJ2-5, with a tentative D call TRBD2 (6 bases). From germline, CDR1 is GTSNPN and CDR2 SVGIG (reference sequence). The CDR3 length is 17 residues. V dropped 0 bases and J dropped 2 bases, with 19 bases sitting between them. CDR3 region: CAWSVIAGWAIQETQYF. The DNA of the CDR3 is TGTGCCTGGAGTGTAATTGCGGGATGGGCTATACAAGAGACCCAGTACTTC.